This TCR beta chain was identified in a study of STAT5B mutations in CD4+ large granular lymphocyte leukemia. Study-wide results and caveats: Compared with healthy controls (2/35), patient top clones favored TRBV06 (8/27).

Germline V lookup: CDR1 SGDLS, CDR2 YYNGEE. V lost 3 bases and J lost 2, with 8 bases in between. The CDR3 spans 13 residues. The survey-level immunoSEQ assay was used. The assay was immunoSEQ multiplex PCR, and TCRdb's table has in-frame clones only and misses some. Among about 45,000 clones listed, 70% to 90% were seen once. This clone was detected a few times. The antigen is undetermined. The chain employs TRBV9 and TRBJ1-1; D uncertain. The origin of this receptor is a human donor in good health. Sequencing was done on a sample of CD4+ T cells from blood buffy coats. In DNA form, the CDR3 reads TGTGCCAGCAGCGGCGGAATAAACACTGAAGCTTTCTTT. Its protein product is CASSGGINTEAFF. Full variable domain (remainder filled in from reference TRBV9 and TRBJ1-1): DSGVTQTPKHLITATGQRVTLRCSPRSGDLSVYWYQQSLDQGLQFLIQYYNGEERAKGNILERFSAQQFPDLHSELNLSSLELGDSALYFCASSGGINTEAFFGQGTRLTVV.